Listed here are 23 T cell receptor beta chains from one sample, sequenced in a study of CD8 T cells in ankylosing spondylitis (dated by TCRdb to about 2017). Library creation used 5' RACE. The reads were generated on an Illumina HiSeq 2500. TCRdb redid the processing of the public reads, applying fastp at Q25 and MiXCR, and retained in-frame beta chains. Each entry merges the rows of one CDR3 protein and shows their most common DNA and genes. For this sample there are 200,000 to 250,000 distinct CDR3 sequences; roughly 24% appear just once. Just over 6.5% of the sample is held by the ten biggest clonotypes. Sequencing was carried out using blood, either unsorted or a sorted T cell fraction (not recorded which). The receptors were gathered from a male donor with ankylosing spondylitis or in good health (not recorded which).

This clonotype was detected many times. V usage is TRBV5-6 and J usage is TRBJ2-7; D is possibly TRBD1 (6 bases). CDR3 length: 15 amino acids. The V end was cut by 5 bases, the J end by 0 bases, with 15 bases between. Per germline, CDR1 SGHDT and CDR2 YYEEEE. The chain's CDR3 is CASRQGTLHSYEQYF. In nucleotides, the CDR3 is TGTGCCAGCAGGCAGGGGACATTGCACTCCTACGAGCAGTACTTC.

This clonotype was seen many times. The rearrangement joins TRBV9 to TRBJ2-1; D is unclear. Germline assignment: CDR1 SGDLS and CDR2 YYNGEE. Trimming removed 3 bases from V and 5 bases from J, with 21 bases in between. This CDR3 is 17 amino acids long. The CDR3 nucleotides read TGTGCCAGCAGCGGTGGCCTGTCCAGCTGGGATAACAATGAGCAGTTCTTC. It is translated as CASSGGLSSWDNNEQFF.

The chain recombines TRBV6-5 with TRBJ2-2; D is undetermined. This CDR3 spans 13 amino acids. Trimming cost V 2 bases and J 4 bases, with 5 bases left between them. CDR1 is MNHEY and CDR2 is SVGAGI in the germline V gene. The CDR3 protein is CASSYVGTGELFF. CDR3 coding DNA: TGTGCCAGCAGTTACGTGGGCACCGGGGAGCTGTTTTTT.

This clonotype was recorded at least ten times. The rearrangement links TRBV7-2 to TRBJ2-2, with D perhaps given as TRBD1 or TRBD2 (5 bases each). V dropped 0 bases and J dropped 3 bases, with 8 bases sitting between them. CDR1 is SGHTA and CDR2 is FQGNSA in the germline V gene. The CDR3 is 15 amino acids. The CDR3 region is CASSLALGDTGELFF. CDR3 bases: TGTGCCAGCAGCTTAGCACTAGGGGACACCGGGGAGCTGTTTTTT. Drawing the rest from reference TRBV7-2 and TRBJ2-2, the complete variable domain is GAGVSQSPSNKVTEKGKDVELRCDPISGHTALYWYRQSLGQGLEFLIYFQGNSAPDKSGLPSDRFSAERTGGSVSTLTIQRTQQEDSAVYLCASSLALGDTGELFFGEGSRLTVL.

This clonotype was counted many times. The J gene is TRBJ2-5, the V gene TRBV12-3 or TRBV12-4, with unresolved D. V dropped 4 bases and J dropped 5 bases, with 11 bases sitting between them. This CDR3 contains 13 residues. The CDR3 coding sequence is TGTGCCAGCAGTTCGAATAGGTGGGAGACCCAGTACTTC. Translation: CASSSNRWETQYF.

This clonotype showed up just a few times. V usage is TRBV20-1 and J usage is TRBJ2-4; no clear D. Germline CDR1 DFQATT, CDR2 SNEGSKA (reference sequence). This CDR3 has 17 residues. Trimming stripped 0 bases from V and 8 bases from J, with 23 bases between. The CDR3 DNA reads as TGCAGTGCTAGAGATTGGGGTTTAGGGAAAAAAAAAGACATTCAGTACTTC. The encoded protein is CSARDWGLGKKKDIQYF.

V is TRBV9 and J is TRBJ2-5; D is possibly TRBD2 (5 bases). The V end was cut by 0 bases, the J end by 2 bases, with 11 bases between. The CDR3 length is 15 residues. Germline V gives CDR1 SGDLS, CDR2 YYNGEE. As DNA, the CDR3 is TGTGCCAGCAGCGTAGAGGGCGGACTTCAAGAGACCCAGTACTTC. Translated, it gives CASSVEGGLQETQYF.

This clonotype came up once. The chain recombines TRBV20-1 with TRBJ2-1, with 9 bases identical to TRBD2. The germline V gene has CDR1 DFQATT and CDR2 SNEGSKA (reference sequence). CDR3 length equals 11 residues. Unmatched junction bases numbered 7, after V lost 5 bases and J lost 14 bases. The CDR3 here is CSAGGTSYEFF. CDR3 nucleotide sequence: TGCAGTGCTGGGGGGACTAGCTACGAGTTCTTC.

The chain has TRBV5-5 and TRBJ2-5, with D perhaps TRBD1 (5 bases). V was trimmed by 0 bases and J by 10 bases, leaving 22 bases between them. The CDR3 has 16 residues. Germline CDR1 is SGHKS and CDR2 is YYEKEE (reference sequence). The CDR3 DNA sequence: TGTGCCAGCAGCTTGGATCTAACCGGGTTAGGGGTTGTCCAGTACTTC. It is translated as CASSLDLTGLGVVQYF.

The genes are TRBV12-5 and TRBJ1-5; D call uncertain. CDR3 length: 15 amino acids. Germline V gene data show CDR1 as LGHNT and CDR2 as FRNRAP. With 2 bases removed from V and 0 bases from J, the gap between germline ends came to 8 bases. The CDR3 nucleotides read TGTGCTAGTGGTTTGAGGCAAAATAGCAATCAGCCCCAGCATTTT. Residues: CASGLRQNSNQPQHF.

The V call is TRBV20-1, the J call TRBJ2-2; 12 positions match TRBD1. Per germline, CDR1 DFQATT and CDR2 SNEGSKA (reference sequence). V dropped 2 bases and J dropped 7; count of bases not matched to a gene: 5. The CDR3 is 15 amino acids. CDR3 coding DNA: TGCAGTGCTAGACCGGGACAGGGGGCTAACGGGGAGCTGTTTTTT. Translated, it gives CSARPGQGANGELFF.

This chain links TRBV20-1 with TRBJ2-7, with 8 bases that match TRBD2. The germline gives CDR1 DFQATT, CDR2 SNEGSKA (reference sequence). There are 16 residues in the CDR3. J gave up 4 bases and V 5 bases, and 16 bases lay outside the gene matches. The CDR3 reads CSAPSLSGTRGYEQYF. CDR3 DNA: TGCAGTGCTCCCTCCCTGTCCGGGACTAGGGGATACGAGCAGTACTTC.

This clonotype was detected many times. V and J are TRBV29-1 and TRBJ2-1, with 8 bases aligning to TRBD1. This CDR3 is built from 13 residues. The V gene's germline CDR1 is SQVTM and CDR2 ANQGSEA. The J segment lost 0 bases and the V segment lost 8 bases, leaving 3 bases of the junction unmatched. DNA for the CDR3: TGCAGCAGAACAGGGGGCTCCTACAATGAGCAGTTCTTC. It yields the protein CSRTGGSYNEQFF.

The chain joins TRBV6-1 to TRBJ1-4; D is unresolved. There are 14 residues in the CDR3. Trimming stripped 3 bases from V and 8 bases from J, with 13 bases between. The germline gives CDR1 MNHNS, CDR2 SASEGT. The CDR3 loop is CASSDKVLVEKLFF. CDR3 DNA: TGTGCCAGCAGTGACAAGGTCCTCGTGGAAAAACTGTTTTTT.

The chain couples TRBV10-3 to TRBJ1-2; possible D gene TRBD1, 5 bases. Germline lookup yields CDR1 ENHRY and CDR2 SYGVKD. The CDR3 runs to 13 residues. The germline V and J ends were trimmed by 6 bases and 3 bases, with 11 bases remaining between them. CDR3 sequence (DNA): TGTGCCATCAGCGCCATGGGGGACTATGGCTACACCTTC. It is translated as CAISAMGDYGYTF.

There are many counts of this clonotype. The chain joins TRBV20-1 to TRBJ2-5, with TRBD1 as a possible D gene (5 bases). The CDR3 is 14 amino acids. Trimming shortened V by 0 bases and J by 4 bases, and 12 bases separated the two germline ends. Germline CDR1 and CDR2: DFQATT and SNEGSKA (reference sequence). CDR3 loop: CSARDPQGRETQYF. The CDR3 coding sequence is TGCAGTGCTAGAGATCCCCAGGGTCGAGAGACCCAGTACTTC.

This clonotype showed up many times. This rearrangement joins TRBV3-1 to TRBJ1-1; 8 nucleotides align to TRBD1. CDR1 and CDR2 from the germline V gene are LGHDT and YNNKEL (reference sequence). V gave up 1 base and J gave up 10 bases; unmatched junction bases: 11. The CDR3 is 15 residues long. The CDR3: CASSQGAGGLFGAFF. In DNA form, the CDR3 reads TGTGCCAGCAGCCAAGGGGCAGGGGGCCTCTTCGGAGCTTTCTTT.

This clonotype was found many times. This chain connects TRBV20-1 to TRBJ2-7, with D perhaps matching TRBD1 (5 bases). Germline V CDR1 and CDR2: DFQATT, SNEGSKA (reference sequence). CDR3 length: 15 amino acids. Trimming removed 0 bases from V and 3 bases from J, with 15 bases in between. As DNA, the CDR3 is TGCAGTGCTAGAGAGCAGGGTCTCTCCCTCTACGAGCAGTACTTC. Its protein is CSAREQGLSLYEQYF.

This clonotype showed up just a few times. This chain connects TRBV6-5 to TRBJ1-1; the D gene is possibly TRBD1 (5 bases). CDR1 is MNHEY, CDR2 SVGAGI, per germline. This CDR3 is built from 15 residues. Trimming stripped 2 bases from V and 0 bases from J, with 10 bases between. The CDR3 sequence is CASSYTQVMNTEAFF. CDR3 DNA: TGTGCCAGCAGTTACACACAGGTCATGAACACTGAAGCTTTCTTT.

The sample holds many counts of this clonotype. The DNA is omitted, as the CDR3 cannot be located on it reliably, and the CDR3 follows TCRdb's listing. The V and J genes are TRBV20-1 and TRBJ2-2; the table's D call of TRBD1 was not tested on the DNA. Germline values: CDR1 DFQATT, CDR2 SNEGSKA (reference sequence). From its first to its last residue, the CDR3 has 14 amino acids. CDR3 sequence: CSARPGGASGSCFF.

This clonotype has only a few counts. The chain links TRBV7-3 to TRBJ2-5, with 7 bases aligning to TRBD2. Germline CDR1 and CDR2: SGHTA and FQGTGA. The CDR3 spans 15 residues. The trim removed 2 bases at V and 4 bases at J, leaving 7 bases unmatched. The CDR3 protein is CASSLASGIGETQYF. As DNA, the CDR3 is TGTGCCAGCAGCTTAGCGAGCGGGATAGGAGAGACCCAGTACTTC.

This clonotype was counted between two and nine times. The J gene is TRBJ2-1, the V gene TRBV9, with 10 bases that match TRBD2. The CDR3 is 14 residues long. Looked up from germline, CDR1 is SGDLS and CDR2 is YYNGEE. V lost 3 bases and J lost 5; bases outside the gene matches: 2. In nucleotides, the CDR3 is TGTGCCAGCAGCGAAAGCGGGGGGGACAATGAGCAGTTCTTC. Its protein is CASSESGGDNEQFF.

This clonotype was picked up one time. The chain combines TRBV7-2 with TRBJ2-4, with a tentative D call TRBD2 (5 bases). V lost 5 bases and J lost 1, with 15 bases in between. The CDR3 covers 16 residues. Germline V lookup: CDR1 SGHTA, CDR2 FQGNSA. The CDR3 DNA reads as TGTGCCAGCAGCCTCCACACGGGGAAGGCCAAAAACATTCAGTACTTC. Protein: CASSLHTGKAKNIQYF.